The entry below gives a single T cell receptor beta chain sequence along with its context. The sample belongs to a study of blood T cell repertoires in COVID-19. Data came from immunoSEQ multiplex PCR; TCRdb stores just in-frame clones and leaves some out. The table includes 310,000 or so clones, about 85% detected once. Germline assignment: CDR1 SGHTA and CDR2 FQGNSA. Trimming took off 6 bases at V and 0 bases at J, with 12 bases between the two ends. The CDR3 runs to 15 residues. The clonotype was recovered from a woman aged 45-65 years who had recovered from COVID-19. The gene calls are TRBV7-2 and TRBJ1-5; D is uncertain. Sequencing was carried out using peripheral blood. The CDR3 coding sequence is TGTGCCAGCAGTTCCGAGGCACTTAGCAATCAGCCCCAGCATTTT. It encodes CASSSEALSNQPQHF.